One sample yielded the 16 T cell receptor beta chains listed below, sequenced in a study of PD-1 blockade in classical Hodgkin lymphoma. Brentuximab vedotin exposure varied among the patients, all of whom had relapsed after autologous stem cell transplantation. Repertoires were generated with immunoSEQ multiplex PCR, while TCRdb's copy carries only in-frame clones and drops some. Of roughly 60,000 clones listed, roughly nine tenths are singletons. Sample: peripheral blood mononuclear cells (PBMCs), taken at baseline. These receptors came from a human donor with classical Hodgkin lymphoma.

This CDR3 reads CASSLALGQGLNTEAFF. DNA for the CDR3: TGTGCCAGCAGCTTAGCGCTTGGGCAGGGACTGAACACTGAAGCTTTCTTT. The V call is TRBV7-6, the J call TRBJ1-1; D might be TRBD1 (5 bases). The germline V gene has CDR1 SGHVS and CDR2 FNYEAQ. V dropped 0 bases and J dropped 0 bases, with 14 bases sitting between them. The CDR3 consists of 17 residues.

This sequence joins TRBV4-1 and TRBJ1-6; 9 positions match TRBD1. Trimming at V came to 2 bases and at J to 7 bases, leaving 12 bases not matched to a gene. Germline-derived CDR1 and CDR2 are MGHRA and YSYEKL. The CDR3 is made up of 18 amino acids. As DNA, the CDR3 is TGCGCCAGCAGCCAAAAACAATCGACAGGGGGATGGAATTCACCCCTCCACTTT. Amino acid sequence: CASSQKQSTGGWNSPLHF.

The rearrangement joins TRBV5-1 to TRBJ2-3, with 11 bases matching TRBD1. There are 15 residues in the CDR3. CDR1 and CDR2 from the germline V gene are SGHRS and YFSETQ. V shed 3 bases, J shed 2 bases, and the junction held 2 bases outside the gene matches. The DNA for the CDR3 is TGCGCCAGCAGCTGGGGACAGGGGGTCACAGATACGCAGTATTTT. It is translated as CASSWGQGVTDTQYF.

The rearrangement links TRBV5-4 to TRBJ2-3, with D perhaps TRBD1 (6 bases). V was cut by 2 bases and J by 2 bases, with 12 bases left in between. CDR1 is SGHNT, CDR2 YYREEE, per germline (reference sequence). CDR3 size: 15 residues. This CDR3 reads CASSFARGFTDTQYF. CDR3 DNA sequence: TGTGCCAGCAGCTTTGCCAGGGGTTTCACAGATACGCAGTATTTT. The whole variable domain, filled in from reference TRBV5-4 and TRBJ2-3, reads ETGVTQSPTHLIKTRGQQVTLRCSSQSGHNTVSWYQQALGQGPQFIFQYYREEENGRGNFPPRFSGLQFPNYSSELNVNALELDDSALYLCASSFARGFTDTQYFGPGTRLTVL.

This clone was counted once. The genes are TRBV27 and TRBJ2-7, with 12 bases aligning to TRBD2. The CDR3 spans 14 residues. With V trimmed by 4 bases and J by 6 bases, 4 bases remained unmatched. CDR1 MNHEY and CDR2 SMNVEV come from the germline V gene (reference sequence). CDR3 nucleotides: TGTGCCAGCAGTTCGGGACTAGCGGGCTCCGAGCAGTACTTC. This translates into CASSSGLAGSEQYF.

This chain connects TRBV25-1 to TRBJ2-1; 8 bases fit TRBD2. V was clipped by 5 bases and J by 8 bases; unmatched bases: 8. The CDR3 runs 14 residues. The germline CDR1 and CDR2 sequences are MGHDK and SYGVNS. For the CDR3, the DNA is TGTGCCAGCAGTCGGACGGGAGGGCCCGATGAGCAGTTCTTC. Protein: CASSRTGGPDEQFF.

CDR3 residues: CASSPSRQGPTGELFF. The CDR3 DNA reads as TGTGCCAGCTCACCAAGTCGACAGGGCCCTACCGGGGAGCTGTTTTTT. The rearrangement uses TRBV18 and TRBJ2-2; 7 bases align to TRBD1. The germline V gene has CDR1 KGHSH and CDR2 LQKENI. This CDR3 spans 16 amino acids. Trimming at V came to 2 bases and at J to 5 bases, leaving 8 bases not matched to a gene.

V and J are TRBV27 and TRBJ2-7, with D unresolved. From germline, CDR1 is MNHEY and CDR2 SMNVEV (reference sequence). The V end lost 2 bases, the J end lost 6 bases, and 5 bases lay between the germline ends. The CDR3 sequence is 11 residues long. CDR3 protein: CASSLGSEQYF. CDR3 in DNA: TGTGCCAGCAGTTTAGGGTCCGAGCAGTACTTC.

In the case of this clone: The likely explanation is a read error, given a far larger clone one base away. CDR3 bases: TGTGCCAGCAGTTTATGGGCTAGCGGGAGTTCCTACAATGAGCAGTTCTTC. Protein: CASSLWASGSSYNEQFF. V gene TRBV9 combines with J gene TRBJ2-1; 10 nucleotides agree with TRBD2. There are 17 residues in the CDR3. Germline V gene data show CDR1 as SGDLS and CDR2 as YYNGEE. Trimming cost V 5 bases and J 1 base; bases outside gene matches: 9. Filled out from reference TRBV9 and TRBJ2-1, the complete variable domain reads DSGVTQTPKHLITATGQRVTLRCSPRSGDLSVYWYQQSLDQGLQFLIQYYNGEERAKGNILERFSAQQFPDLHSELNLSSLELGDSALYFCASSLWASGSSYNEQFFGPGTRLTVL.

The CDR3 reads CASSFDGYEQFF. DNA for the CDR3: TGTGCCAGCAGTTTTGATGGGTATGAGCAGTTCTTC. The J gene is TRBJ2-1, the V gene TRBV28; D gene uncertain. Per germline, CDR1 MDHEN and CDR2 SYDVKM. The CDR3 has 12 residues. Deletions cut 3 bases from V and 8 bases from J, with 8 bases between.

This sequence joins TRBV2 and TRBJ2-5, with a tentative D call TRBD2 (5 bases). This CDR3 comprises 11 residues. Trimming took 7 bases from V and 8 from J, leaving 11 bases between them. Germline CDR1 is SNHLY and CDR2 is FYNNEI. The CDR3 DNA follows: TGTGCCAGCAAACCCCGGGAAACCCAGTACTTC. Residues: CASKPRETQYF.

This chain uses TRBV11-2 with TRBJ1-1; no reliable D call. Germline values: CDR1 SGHAT, CDR2 FQNNGV. The CDR3 totals 14 residues. Trimming left V 5 bases short and J 6 bases short, with 16 bases between. The CDR3 region is CASSPLFGNSEAFF. The DNA of the CDR3 is TGTGCCAGCAGCCCCTTGTTTGGGAATTCTGAAGCTTTCTTT.

The V and J genes are TRBV7-8 and TRBJ2-3; weak D call: TRBD1 (5 bases). CDR1 SGHVS and CDR2 FQNEAQ come from the germline V gene. V dropped 2 bases and J dropped 0 bases, with 18 bases sitting between them. The length of the CDR3 is 18 residues. The CDR3 nucleotides are TGTGCCAGCAGCTTAACAACCCGACAGATTTCTAGCACAGATACGCAGTATTTT. This sequence encodes CASSLTTRQISSTDTQYF. Drawing the rest from reference TRBV7-8 and TRBJ2-3, the complete variable domain is GAGVSQSPRYKVAKRGQDVALRCDPISGHVSLFWYQQALGQGPEFLTYFQNEAQLDKSGLPSDRFFAERPEGSVSTLKIQRTQQEDSAVYLCASSLTTRQISSTDTQYFGPGTRLTVL.

This clone has just a few counts. The chain joins TRBV11-2 to TRBJ1-2, with 11 bases lining up with TRBD1. The V gene end was trimmed by 0 bases and the J gene end by 8 bases; junction bases not matched to a gene: 5. Germline values: CDR1 SGHAT, CDR2 FQNNGV. This CDR3 has 15 amino acids. The CDR3 coding sequence is TGTGCCAGCAGCTTAGATCGGGGACAGGGGGGCGGCTACACCTTC. Amino acids: CASSLDRGQGGGYTF.

The chain carries TRBV5-1 and TRBJ2-1; either TRBD1 or TRBD2 may fit D (5 bases each). The germline V and J ends were trimmed by 7 bases and 4 bases, with 15 bases remaining between them. Germline CDR1 is SGHRS and CDR2 is YFSETQ. The CDR3 has 14 residues. In DNA form, the CDR3 reads TGCGCCAGCCACCCCGGGGACGGATACAATGAGCAGTTCTTC. Encoded protein: CASHPGDGYNEQFF.

CDR3 protein: CASSLGGRTDTQYF. The CDR3 bases are TGTGCCAGCAGCTTAGGAGGACGCACAGATACGCAGTATTTT. The V and J genes are TRBV11-3 and TRBJ2-3; D is ambiguous. Looked up from germline, CDR1 is SGHNT and CDR2 is YENEEA. Trimming pared 1 base from V and 1 base from J, leaving 6 bases between. There are 14 residues in the CDR3.